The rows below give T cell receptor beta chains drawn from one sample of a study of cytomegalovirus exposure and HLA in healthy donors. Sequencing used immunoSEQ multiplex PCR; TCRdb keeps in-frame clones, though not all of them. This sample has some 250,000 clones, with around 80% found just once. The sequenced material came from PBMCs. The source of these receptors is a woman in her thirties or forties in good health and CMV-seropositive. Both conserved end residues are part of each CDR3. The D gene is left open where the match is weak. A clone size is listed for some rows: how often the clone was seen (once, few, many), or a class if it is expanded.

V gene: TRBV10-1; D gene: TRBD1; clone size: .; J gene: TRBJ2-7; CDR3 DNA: TGCGCCAGCAGACCGCCGGGACAGGGGGCTTACGAGCAGTACTTC; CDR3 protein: CASRPPGQGAYEQYF
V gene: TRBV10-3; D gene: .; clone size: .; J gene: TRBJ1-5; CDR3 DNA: TGTGCCGGGGCGGATAGCAATCAGCCCCAGCATTTT; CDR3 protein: CAGADSNQPQHF
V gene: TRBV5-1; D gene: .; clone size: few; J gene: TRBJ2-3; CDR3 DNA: TGCGCCAGCAGCCTCCGTGCGGTCGGAGAAGCAGATACGCAGTATTTT; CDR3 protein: CASSLRAVGEADTQYF
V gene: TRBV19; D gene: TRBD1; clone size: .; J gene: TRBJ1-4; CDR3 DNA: TGTGCCAGTAGTACAAGGGACCGGGACAGGGCCAATGAAAAACTGTTTTTT; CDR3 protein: CASSTRDRDRANEKLFF
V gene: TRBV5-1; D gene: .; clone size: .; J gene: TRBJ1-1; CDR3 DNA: TGCGCCAGCAGCTTGGGCGTGGGAGGGAAGTTCTACACTGAAGCTTTCTTT; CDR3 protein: CASSLGVGGKFYTEAFF
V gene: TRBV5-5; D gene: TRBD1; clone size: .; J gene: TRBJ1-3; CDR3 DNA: TGTGCCAGCAGCTTGGCGCTTGGACAGGGTAATTCTAACACCATATATTTT; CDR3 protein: CASSLALGQGNSNTIYF
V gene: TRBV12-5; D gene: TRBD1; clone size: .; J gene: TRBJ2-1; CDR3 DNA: TGTGCTAGTGGTTTCGTAACCGGGACAGGGGGGGTCTACAATGAGCAGTTCTTC; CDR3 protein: CASGFVTGTGGVYNEQFF
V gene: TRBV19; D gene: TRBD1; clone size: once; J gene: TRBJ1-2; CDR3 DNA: TGTGCCAGTAGTGCGTATCCGGGACAGGGGGCGAATGGCTACACCTTC; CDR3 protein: CASSAYPGQGANGYTF
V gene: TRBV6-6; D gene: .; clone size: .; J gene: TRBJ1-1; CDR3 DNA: TGTGCCAGCAGAGCGGACAGAATCATGAACACTGAAGCTTTCTTT; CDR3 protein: CASRADRIMNTEAFF
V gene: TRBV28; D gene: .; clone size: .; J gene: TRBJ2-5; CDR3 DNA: TGTGCCAGCAGTTTTATTCCCCCTCGAGAGACCCAGTACTTC; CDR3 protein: CASSFIPPRETQYF
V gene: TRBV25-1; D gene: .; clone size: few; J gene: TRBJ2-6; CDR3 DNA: TGTGCCAGCAGTGCTCTGTCCCCTAGATCTGGGGCCAACGTCCTGACTTTC; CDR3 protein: CASSALSPRSGANVLTF
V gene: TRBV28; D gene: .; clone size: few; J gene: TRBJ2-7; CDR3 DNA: TGTGCCAGCAGCCTCGCCGTGGCAGCTAGCTCCTACGAGCAGTACTTC; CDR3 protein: CASSLAVAASSYEQYF
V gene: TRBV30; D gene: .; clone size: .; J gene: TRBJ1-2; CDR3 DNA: TGTGCCTGGAGGGGGGGGCGCAGCTATGGCTACACCTTC; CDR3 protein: CAWRGGRSYGYTF
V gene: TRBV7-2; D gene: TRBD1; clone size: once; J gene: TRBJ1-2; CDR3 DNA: TGTGCCAGCAGCCCGGGGCAGACAGGGACTGGCTACACCTTC; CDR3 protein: CASSPGQTGTGYTF
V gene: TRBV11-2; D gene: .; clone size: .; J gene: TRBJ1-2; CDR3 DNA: TGTGCCAGCAGCTGGGGAGAATCAGGCTACACCTTC; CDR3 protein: CASSWGESGYTF
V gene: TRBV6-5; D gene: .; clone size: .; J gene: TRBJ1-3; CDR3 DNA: TGTGCCAGCAGTTACGACAGAAACTCTGGAAACACCATATATTTT; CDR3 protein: CASSYDRNSGNTIYF
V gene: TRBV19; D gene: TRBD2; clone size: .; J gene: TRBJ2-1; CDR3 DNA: TGTGCCAGTTCACTAGCGGGGGGGCCTTTCTCCTACAATGAGCAGTTCTTC; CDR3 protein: CASSLAGGPFSYNEQFF
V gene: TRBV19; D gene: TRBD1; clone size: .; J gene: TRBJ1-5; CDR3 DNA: TGTGCCAGTAGTATTTACGGACAGGGAGGCAATCAGCCCCAGCATTTT; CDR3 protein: CASSIYGQGGNQPQHF
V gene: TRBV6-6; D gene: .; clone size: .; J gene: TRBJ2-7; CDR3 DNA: TGTGCCAGCAGCGGAGGGGCCGGCTACGAGCAGTACTTC; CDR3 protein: CASSGGAGYEQYF
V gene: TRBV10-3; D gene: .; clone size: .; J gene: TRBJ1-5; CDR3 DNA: TGTGCCATCAGTGAGGGGACATACAACAATCAGCCCCAGCATTTT; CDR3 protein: CAISEGTYNNQPQHF
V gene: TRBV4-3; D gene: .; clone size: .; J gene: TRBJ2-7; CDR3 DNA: TGCGCCAGCAGCCAAGTAAGACAGGCTCACTACGAGCAGTACTTC; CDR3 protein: CASSQVRQAHYEQYF
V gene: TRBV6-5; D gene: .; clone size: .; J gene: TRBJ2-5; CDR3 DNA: TGTGCCAGTAGCCGACGGTCGCAAGAGACCCAGTACTTC; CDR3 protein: CASSRRSQETQYF
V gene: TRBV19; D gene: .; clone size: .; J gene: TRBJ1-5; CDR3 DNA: TGTGCCAGTAGTCCGGGACACGTCAGCAATCAGCCCCAGCATTTT; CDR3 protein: CASSPGHVSNQPQHF
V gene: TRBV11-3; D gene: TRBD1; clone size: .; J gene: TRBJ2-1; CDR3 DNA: TGTGCCAGCAGACCCAGGACAGGGGGCTCCTTCGGCTCCTACAATGAGCAGTTCTTC; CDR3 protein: CASRPRTGGSFGSYNEQFF
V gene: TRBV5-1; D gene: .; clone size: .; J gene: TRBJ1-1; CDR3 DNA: TGCGCCAGCAGCTTGGTTCGCCAGGGCGGCACTGAAGCTTTCTTT; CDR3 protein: CASSLVRQGGTEAFF
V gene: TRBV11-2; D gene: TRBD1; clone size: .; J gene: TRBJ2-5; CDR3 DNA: TGTGCCAGCAGCGCAAACACGCTGGGACAGGGTAGAGAGACCCAGTACTTC; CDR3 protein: CASSANTLGQGRETQYF
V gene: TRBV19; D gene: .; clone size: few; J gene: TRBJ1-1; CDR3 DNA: TGTGCCAGTAGTACAGGGAACACTGAAGCTTTCTTT; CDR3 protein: CASSTGNTEAFF
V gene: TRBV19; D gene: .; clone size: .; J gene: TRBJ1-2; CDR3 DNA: TGTGCCAGTAATTTCCAGGGTGGCTACACCTTC; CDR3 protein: CASNFQGGYTF
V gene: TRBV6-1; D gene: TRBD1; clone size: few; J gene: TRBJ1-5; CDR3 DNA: TGTGCCAGCCTTCGGGGACAGGGAAATCAGCCCCAGCATTTT; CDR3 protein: CASLRGQGNQPQHF
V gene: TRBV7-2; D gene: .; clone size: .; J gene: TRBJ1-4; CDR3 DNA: TGTGCCAGCAGCTTGTCGGGGAATGAAAAACTGTTTTTT; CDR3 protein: CASSLSGNEKLFF
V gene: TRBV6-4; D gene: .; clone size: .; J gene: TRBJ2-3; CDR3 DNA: TGTGCCAGCAGTGTTGGTATGGCTAGCACAGATACGCAGTATTTT; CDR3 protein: CASSVGMASTDTQYF
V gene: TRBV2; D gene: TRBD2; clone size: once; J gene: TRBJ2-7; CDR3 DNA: TGTGCCAGCATCTTCGCTCGGCTAGCGGGAGACGAGCAGTACTTC; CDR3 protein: CASIFARLAGDEQYF
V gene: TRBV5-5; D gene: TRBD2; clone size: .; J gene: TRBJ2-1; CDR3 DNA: TGTGCCAGCAGCCGAGAAGCGGGAGTAGCAAATGAGCAGTTCTTC; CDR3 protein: CASSREAGVANEQFF
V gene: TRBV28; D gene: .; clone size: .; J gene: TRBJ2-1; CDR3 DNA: TGTGCCAGCAGTTCCAACTCCGCGGGGGCCCTCTACAATGAGCAGTTCTTC; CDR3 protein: CASSSNSAGALYNEQFF
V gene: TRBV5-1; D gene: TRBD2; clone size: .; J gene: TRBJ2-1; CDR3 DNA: TGCGCCAGCAGTGGGACTAGCGGATCCAATGAGCAGTTCTTC; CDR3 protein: CASSGTSGSNEQFF
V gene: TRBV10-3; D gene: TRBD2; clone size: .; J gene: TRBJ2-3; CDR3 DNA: TGTGCCATCAGTGAGTGGGGCGGGGGGCAAACAGATACGCAGTATTTT; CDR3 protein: CAISEWGGGQTDTQYF
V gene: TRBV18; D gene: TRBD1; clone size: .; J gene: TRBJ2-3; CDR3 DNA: TGTGCCAGCTCACCAGACAGGGGTGGGGCAGATACGCAGTATTTT; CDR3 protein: CASSPDRGGADTQYF
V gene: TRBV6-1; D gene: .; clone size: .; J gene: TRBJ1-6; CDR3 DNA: TGTGCCAGCAGTGAACAGTACAATAATTCACCCCTCCACTTT; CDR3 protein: CASSEQYNNSPLHF
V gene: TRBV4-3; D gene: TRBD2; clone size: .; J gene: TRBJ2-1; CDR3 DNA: TGCGCCAGCAGCCAAGATGAGTCTCTTATAAGCGGGAGCGGGCAGTTCTTC; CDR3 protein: CASSQDESLISGSGQFF
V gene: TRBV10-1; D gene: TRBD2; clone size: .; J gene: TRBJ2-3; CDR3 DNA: TGCGCCAGCAGTGATTTAGCGGGAGGTAAAGATACGCAGTATTTT; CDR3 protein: CASSDLAGGKDTQYF
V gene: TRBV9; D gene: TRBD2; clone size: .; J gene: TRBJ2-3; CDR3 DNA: TGTGCCAGCAGCGTAGTCATGAGTAGCGGGGGGGTGGATACGCAGTATTTT; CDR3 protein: CASSVVMSSGGVDTQYF
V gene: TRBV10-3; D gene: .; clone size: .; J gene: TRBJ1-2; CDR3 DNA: TGTGCCATCAGTGAGAGGTGGGGCGGCTACACCTTC; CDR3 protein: CAISERWGGYTF
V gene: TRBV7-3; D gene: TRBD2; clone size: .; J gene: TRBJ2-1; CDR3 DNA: TGTGCCAGCAGCTTAAAACTAGCGGGGCCAGGTGAGCAGTTCTTC; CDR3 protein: CASSLKLAGPGEQFF
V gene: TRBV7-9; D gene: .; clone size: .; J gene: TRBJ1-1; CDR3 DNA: TGTGCCAGCAGCCACTCGGGGATGGAGAACACTGAAGCTTTCTTT; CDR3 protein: CASSHSGMENTEAFF
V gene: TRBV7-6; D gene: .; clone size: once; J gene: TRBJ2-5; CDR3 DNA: TGTGCCAGCACCCTTAGGACAATTCAAGAGACCCAGTACTTC; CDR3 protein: CASTLRTIQETQYF
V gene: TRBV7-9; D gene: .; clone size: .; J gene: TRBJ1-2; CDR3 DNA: TGTGCCAGCAGCTACAGGGTGTTCGATGGCTACACCTTC; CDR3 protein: CASSYRVFDGYTF